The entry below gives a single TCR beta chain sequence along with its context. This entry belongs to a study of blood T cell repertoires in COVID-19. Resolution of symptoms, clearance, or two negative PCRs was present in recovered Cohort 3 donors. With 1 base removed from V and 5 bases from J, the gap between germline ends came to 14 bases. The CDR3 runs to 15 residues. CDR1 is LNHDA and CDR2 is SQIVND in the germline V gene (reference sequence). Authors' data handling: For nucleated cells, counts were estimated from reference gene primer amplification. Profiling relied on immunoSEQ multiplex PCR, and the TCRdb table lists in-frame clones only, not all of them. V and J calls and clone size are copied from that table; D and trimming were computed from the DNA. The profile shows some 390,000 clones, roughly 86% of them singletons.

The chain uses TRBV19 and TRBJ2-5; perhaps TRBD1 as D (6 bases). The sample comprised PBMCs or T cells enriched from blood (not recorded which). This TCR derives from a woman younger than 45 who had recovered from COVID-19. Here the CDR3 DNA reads TGTGCCAGTAGTATAGCAAGAGGGGGTGGCGAGACCCAGTACTTC. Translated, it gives CASSIARGGGETQYF.